Below, one TCR beta chain is given with its context. The target of this receptor is not known. Base qualities are missing; no much larger clone stands one base away. A second Seattle source provided samples from volunteer blood donors who had recovered from COVID-19. Each collaborating institution followed its own protocols to collect whole blood in K2EDTA tubes. Collaborator samples were shipped for TCRbeta analysis as frozen whole blood, isolated PBMCs, or DNA extracted from either sample type. TCRbeta CDR3 regions were amplified from genomic DNA by means of the immunoSEQ Assay, a bias-controlled multiplex PCR. As for the authors' bioinformatics: The number of nucleated cells in each sample was estimated from the amplification of reference gene primers within the assay. To quantify the absolute abundance of each unique TCRbeta CDR3 rearrangement, sequence reads were collapsed and filtered. For each sample, productive Simpson clonality was calculated as the square root of Simpson's diversity index across productive rearrangements. The clones in this table, taken by TCRdb from immuneACCESS, are in-frame only. Not every clone is retained; where verified, under half of the shortfall comes from an unresolved V gene, and the cause of the rest is unknown. Clone size and the V and J calls come from that table; the DNA yielded D and trimming. For this sample there are 270,000 or so clones; roughly nine tenths appear just once. About 4.5% of the sample lies in the top ten.

The CDR1 and CDR2 encoded by the germline V gene (reference sequence) are LGHDT and YNNKEL. V loses 2 bases, J loses 4 bases, and the germline ends lie 13 bases apart. The CDR3 runs 15 residues from the cysteine to the phenylalanine. Just CDR3 DNA is preserved here, 45 bases in frame from base 1. The data are from a study of blood T cell repertoires in COVID-19 (TCRdb year 2020). Looking at the study overall: Samples covering the acute and convalescent phases of COVID-19 were provided by collaborators in the United States, Italy and Spain. The prospective study material was composed of cDNA or gDNA derived from T cells, B-cell-depleted T cells, or PBMCs. Deeply sampled blood TCRbeta repertoires from subjects exposed to, actively infected with, or recovered from COVID-19 were included in the dataset. The repertoires were released in a freely available public database intended as a resource for research on the immune response to SARS-CoV-2. Samples were obtained from the ongoing ImmuneRACE study (first 160 participants) and from approximately 1,200 subjects provided by 6 global collaborators. A de-identified subject ID, COVID-19 status, age in years and sex were almost always included in the sample metadata. Where available, HLA class I and class II types were obtained from metadata supplied by the sample provider rather than from assay-based typing. On the study overall, not on this receptor specifically: How much clinical and demographic metadata was included differed by source and by participant, and the metadata was provided uncurated.

The sequence derives from a woman aged 40 to 55 who had recovered from COVID-19. The receptor chain draws on TRBV3-1 (or the pseudogene TRBV3-2) and TRBJ2-3, and possibly TRBD2, on 6 matching bases. Sequencing was carried out using peripheral blood. CDR3 sequence: CASSQFAGSADTQYF. The DNA sequence is as follows: TGTGCCAGCAGCCAATTTGCGGGATCTGCAGATACGCAGTATTTT.